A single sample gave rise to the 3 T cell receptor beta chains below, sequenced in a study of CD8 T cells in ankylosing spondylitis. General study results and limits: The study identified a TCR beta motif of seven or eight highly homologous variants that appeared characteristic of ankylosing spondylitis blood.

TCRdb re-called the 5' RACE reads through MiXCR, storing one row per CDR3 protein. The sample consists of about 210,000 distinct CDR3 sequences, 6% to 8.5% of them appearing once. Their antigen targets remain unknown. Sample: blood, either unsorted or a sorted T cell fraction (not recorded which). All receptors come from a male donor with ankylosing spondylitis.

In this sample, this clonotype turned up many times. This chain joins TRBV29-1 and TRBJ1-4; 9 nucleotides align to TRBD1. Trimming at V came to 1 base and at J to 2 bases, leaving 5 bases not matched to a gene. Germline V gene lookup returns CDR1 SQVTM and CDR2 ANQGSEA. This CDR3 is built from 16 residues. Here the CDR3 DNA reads TGCAGCGTTGAAGTCGGGACAGGGACCACTAATGAAAAACTGTTTTTT. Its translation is CSVEVGTGTTNEKLFF.

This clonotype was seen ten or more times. The CDR3 sequence: CASSSPLATKETQYF. CDR3 nucleotides: TGTGCCAGCAGCTCACCCCTAGCGACGAAAGAGACCCAGTACTTC. The chain employs TRBV9 and TRBJ2-5, with a tentative D call TRBD2 (6 bases). Germline CDR1 reads SGDLS; CDR2 reads YYNGEE. V lost 4 bases and J 3 bases, leaving 16 bases between the germline ends. The CDR3 has 15 residues.

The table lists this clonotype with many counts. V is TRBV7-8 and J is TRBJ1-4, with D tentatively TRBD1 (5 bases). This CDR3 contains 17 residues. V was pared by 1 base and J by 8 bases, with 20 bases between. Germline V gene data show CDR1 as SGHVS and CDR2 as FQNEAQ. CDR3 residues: CASSLEGPGVVREKLFF. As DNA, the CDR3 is TGTGCCAGCAGCTTAGAGGGGCCCGGAGTCGTTCGAGAAAAACTGTTTTTT.